This passage covers 21 T cell receptor beta chains from one sample sequenced in a study of early stage breast cancer tumors. The data were produced by immunoSEQ multiplex PCR, yet TCRdb's version contains in-frame clones alone and is incomplete. The sample includes roughly 30,000 clones, 74% of them seen just once. Sequenced material: breast tumor tissue. The receptor source for this set is a person in their twenties or thirties with breast cancer.

This clone appeared once. The chain employs TRBV5-1 and TRBJ2-7, with TRBD2 matching over 12 bases. The DNA end lines up better with TRBJ2-5; the J call may be wrong. The CDR3 covers 16 residues. Germline-derived CDR1 and CDR2 are SGHRS and YFSETQ. CDR3 amino acids: CASSLGLAGVGETQYF. The DNA for the CDR3 is TGCGCCAGCAGCTTGGGACTAGCGGGAGTTGGGGAGACCCAGTACTTC.

There are a few counts of this clone. The V call is TRBV4-3, the J call TRBJ1-2, with no clear D. Germline V gene lookup returns CDR1 LGHNA and CDR2 YSLEER. The CDR3 covers 16 residues. V was shortened by 0 bases and J by 7 bases, with 18 bases between the two germline ends. The CDR3 sequence is CASSQEVGDRVSGYTF. In nucleotides, the CDR3 is TGCGCCAGCAGCCAAGAGGTCGGGGATAGGGTCAGTGGCTACACCTTC.

The chain employs TRBV30 and TRBJ2-6; TRBD1 might be the D (5 bases). CDR1 GTSNPN and CDR2 SVGIG come from the germline V gene (reference sequence). V was shortened by 8 bases and J by 4 bases, with 12 bases between the two germline ends. The CDR3 is 13 amino acids. The CDR3 loop reads CAKTVAGANVLTF. In DNA, the CDR3 is TGTGCCAAGACAGTTGCCGGGGCCAACGTCCTGACTTTC. Looking up the rest from reference TRBV30 and TRBJ2-6 gives the full variable domain: SQTIHQWPATLVQPVGSPLSLECTVEGTSNPNLYWYRQAAGRGLQLLFYSVGIGQISSEVPQNLSASRPQDRQFILSSKKLLLSDSGFYLCAKTVAGANVLTFGAGSRLTVL.

The chain has TRBV7-6 and TRBJ1-2, with D possibly matching TRBD1 (5 bases). This CDR3 contains 14 residues. Trimming took off 4 bases at V and 0 bases at J, with 9 bases between the two ends. Germline CDR1 SGHVS, CDR2 FNYEAQ. The CDR3 sequence: CASSSGRANYGYTF. CDR3 coding DNA: TGTGCCAGCAGCTCGGGCAGGGCTAACTATGGCTACACCTTC.

The count of this clone is one. This chain connects TRBV12-5 to TRBJ2-7; D is tentatively TRBD1 or TRBD2 (6 bases each). Deletions cut 5 bases from V and 6 bases from J, with 11 bases between. Germline CDR1 is LGHNT and CDR2 is FRNRAP. This CDR3 is built from 12 residues. The CDR3 nucleotides are TGTGCTAGTGGTCCTGGGGGGCGCGAGCAGTACTTC. It is translated as CASGPGGREQYF.

The chain links TRBV5-1 to TRBJ2-3, with TRBD2 as a possible D gene (5 bases). Germline V gene lookup returns CDR1 SGHRS and CDR2 YFSETQ. The CDR3 has 14 residues. Trimming pared 3 bases from V and 2 bases from J, leaving 10 bases between. CDR3 bases: TGCGCCAGCAGCTCTAGCCAACCCACAGATACGCAGTATTTT. Protein: CASSSSQPTDTQYF.

This chain links TRBV5-1 with TRBJ1-1; D ambiguous. Germline lookup yields CDR1 SGHRS and CDR2 YFSETQ. CDR3 length equals 16 residues. V lost 0 bases and J 1 base, leaving 13 bases between the germline ends. In DNA, the CDR3 is TGCGCCAGCAGCTTGGCCCCTTTTGGGGAGAACACTGAAGCTTTCTTT. Translation gives CASSLAPFGENTEAFF.

V usage is TRBV29-1 and J usage is TRBJ2-5; D is uncertain. The V end was cut by 0 bases, the J end by 4 bases, with 9 bases between. Germline V CDR1 and CDR2: SQVTM, ANQGSEA. This CDR3 is built from 13 residues. The chain's CDR3 is CSVEERERETQYF. The CDR3 DNA reads TGCAGCGTTGAAGAACGAGAGAGAGAGACCCAGTACTTC.

The rearrangement joins TRBV18 to TRBJ1-5; a possible D gene is TRBD1 (5 bases). CDR3 length equals 19 residues. With 4 bases removed from V and 1 base from J, the gap between germline ends came to 23 bases. Germline CDR1 KGHSH, CDR2 LQKENI. The CDR3: CASSRDRGRQVVSNQPQHF. CDR3 DNA sequence: TGTGCCAGCTCACGGGACCGGGGTCGTCAGGTCGTGAGCAATCAGCCCCAGCATTTT. The complete variable domain, with remaining parts taken from reference TRBV18 and TRBJ1-5, reads NAGVMQNPRHLVRRRGQEARLRCSPMKGHSHVYWYRQLPEEGLKFMVYLQKENIIDESGMPKERFSAEFPKEGPSILRIQQVVRGDSAAYFCASSRDRGRQVVSNQPQHFGDGTRLSIL.

V gene TRBV7-3 combines with J gene TRBJ2-3; TRBD2 is a possible D gene (6 bases). CDR1 is SGHTA, CDR2 FQGTGA, per germline. The CDR3 contains 16 residues. Trimming left V 5 bases short and J 0 bases short, with 15 bases between. The DNA for the CDR3 is TGTGCCAGCAGCGCCCACAGCGGGTACAGCACAGATACGCAGTATTTT. The encoded protein is CASSAHSGYSTDTQYF.

The genes are TRBV7-9 and TRBJ2-5; no firm D call. CDR1 is SEHNR, CDR2 FQNEAQ, per germline (reference sequence). V gave up 5 bases and J gave up 9 bases, with 16 bases separating them. The CDR3 covers 13 residues. The CDR3 nucleotides read TGTGCCAGCAGCGTGGACGGGCGTCCGGCCCAGTACTTC. This encodes CASSVDGRPAQYF.

This chain joins TRBV5-4 and TRBJ1-2; D possibly corresponds to TRBD1 (5 bases). The CDR3 extends over 14 amino acids. Looked up from germline, CDR1 is SGHNT and CDR2 is YYREEE (reference sequence). Trimming removed 2 bases at V and 4 bases at J, with 12 bases between. The CDR3 reads CASSLDSSFYGYTF. In DNA form, the CDR3 reads TGTGCCAGCAGCTTAGACAGTTCCTTCTATGGCTACACCTTC.

The chain recombines TRBV2 with TRBJ2-6; TRBD1 aligns across 9 bases. J gave up 4 bases and V 7 bases, and 5 bases lay outside the gene matches. The germline V gene has CDR1 SNHLY and CDR2 FYNNEI. This CDR3 spans 15 amino acids. The CDR3 sequence is CASIPGTGGANVLTF. CDR3 nucleotide sequence: TGTGCCAGCATTCCCGGGACAGGGGGGGCCAACGTCCTGACTTTC.

The chain combines TRBV9 with TRBJ1-1, with TRBD1 matching 8 bases. The CDR3 loop spans 15 amino acids. Trimming at V came to 2 bases and at J to 4 bases, leaving 7 bases not matched to a gene. The germline gives CDR1 SGDLS, CDR2 YYNGEE. In DNA, the CDR3 is TGTGCCAGCAGCGTGACCATTACAGGGGGCACTGAAGCTTTCTTT. This codes for CASSVTITGGTEAFF.

The gene calls are TRBV4-1 and TRBJ2-3, with no clear D. CDR1 MGHRA and CDR2 YSYEKL come from the germline V gene. V was clipped by 0 bases and J by 0 bases, with 4 bases between them. The CDR3 length is 14 residues. CDR3 sequence: CASSQDHSTDTQYF. For the CDR3, the DNA is TGCGCCAGCAGCCAAGACCATAGCACAGATACGCAGTATTTT.

By its share, this clone is medium-sized. The V gene is TRBV6-4, the J gene TRBJ1-2; unclear D gene. The length of the CDR3 is 12 residues. Trimming cost V 5 bases and J 6 bases, with 10 bases left between them. CDR1 is MRHNA and CDR2 is SNTAGT in the germline V gene. CDR3 coding DNA: TGTGCCAGCAGTTCAGGACGGGATGGCTACACCTTC. Its protein product is CASSSGRDGYTF.

This clone was detected only once. V usage is TRBV21-1 and J usage is TRBJ1-2; the listed D gene, TRBD1, was not tested against the DNA. TRBV21-1 is a listed pseudogene. The length of the CDR3 is 15 residues. CDR3 sequence: CASSNHPGTPYGYTF. CDR3 bases: TGTGCCAGCAGCAATCACCCCGGGACACCTTATGGCTACACCTTC.

The gene calls are TRBV19 and TRBJ2-3; the D is unclear. V lost 7 bases, J lost 1 base, and 9 bases lay in between. The CDR3 covers 13 residues. From germline, CDR1 is LNHDA and CDR2 SQIVND (reference sequence). The CDR3 loop reads CASKGGGTDTQYF. DNA for the CDR3: TGTGCCAGTAAGGGTGGTGGCACAGATACGCAGTATTTT.

The chain links TRBV7-2 to TRBJ1-2; maybe TRBD1 (5 bases). The CDR3 has 15 residues. CDR1 SGHTA and CDR2 FQGNSA come from the germline V gene. Trimming took off 5 bases at V and 1 base at J, with 14 bases between the two ends. This chain's CDR3 is CASSIGVQGNYGYTF. As DNA, the CDR3 is TGTGCCAGCAGCATAGGGGTCCAGGGTAACTATGGCTACACCTTC.

The V and J genes are TRBV2 and TRBJ2-7, with 7 bases fitting TRBD2. From germline, CDR1 is SNHLY and CDR2 FYNNEI. The CDR3 totals 15 residues. J lost 2 bases, V lost 0 bases, and 4 bases had no gene match. The DNA of the CDR3 is TGTGCCAGCAGTGAAGCGGGAGGGCCAACCTACGAGCAGTACTTC. This encodes CASSEAGGPTYEQYF.

The chain couples TRBV6-1 to TRBJ1-5; 10 positions agree with TRBD1. Trimming removed 1 base from V and 7 bases from J; junction bases left unmatched: 4. CDR1 is MNHNS, CDR2 SASEGT, per germline. This CDR3 is built from 15 residues. The CDR3 reads CASSEGGQGIQPQHF. The DNA for the CDR3 is TGTGCCAGCAGTGAAGGGGGACAGGGGATCCAGCCCCAGCATTTT.